These T cell receptor beta chains were read from a single sample in a study of cytomegalovirus exposure and HLA in healthy donors. Profiling relied on immunoSEQ multiplex PCR, and the TCRdb table lists in-frame clones only, not all of them. The sample includes more than 95,000 clones, approximately 80% of them seen just once. What was sequenced was PBMCs. These receptors were collected from a man in his forties in good health and CMV-seronegative. The conserved cysteine and the conserved F or W are not part of the CDR3 here.

ASSQELLNTGELF,TRBV4-3
ASTSGPESYNEQF,TRBV7-3
SVGQNEETQY,TRBV29-1
ASSPAGMYEQY,TRBV18
ASSPVMSSYNSPLH,TRBV16
ASSRGGTLLSEAF,TRBV4-1
ASSPSQPRGNEKLF,TRBV27
ASSSTPGEKLF,TRBV27
ASSYIRDTEAF,TRBV6-6
ASASPALAGTGELF,TRBV7-6
ASSPLQGARSDTQY,TRBV7-2
ASSFHRGTEAF,TRBV7-3
ASSLEPGQKHYGYT,TRBV7-8
ASSTPGRSPEGYT,TRBV9
ASTRRGTGFTGELF,TRBV7-6
ASSLQGAWGRYEQY,TRBV2
ASSTDRGYSNEKLF,TRBV6-6
ASSPTGANYGYT,TRBV4-1
ASSTTGVSYNEQF,TRBV7-3
ASSHTGTSYEQY,TRBV27
ASSTRRDQPQH,TRBV7-2
ASSLLPGTGGDPYGYT,TRBV5-1
SSSLGGDQPQH,TRBV7-9
ASSKVSGEQPQH,TRBV21-1
ASSEAAYTDTQY,TRBV6-4
AISEPPGQSSGANVLT,TRBV10-3
AWSGQYEQY,TRBV30
ASRLASGIGETQY,TRBV7-9
ASSLFGGKGGTEQY,TRBV5-8
ASSRIPGERGKLF,TRBV18
ASSSWTVEAF,TRBV7-9
ASRGTGGSGYT,TRBV27
ASSFILGGSEQY,TRBV7-9
ASSLTTSGVSEQF,TRBV5-4
ASSRRTDYNSPLH,TRBV4-3
ASSFQGLSDTQY,TRBV27
ASSLSGSFTDTQY,TRBV7-2
ASSPIWRASSYEQY,TRBV5-5